The entry below gives a single T cell receptor (beta chain) sequence along with its context. This clonotype has at least ten counts. Which antigen it targets is not known. A read error may account for a junction end that differs from germline. Library preparation employed RT-PCR. These reads were obtained on an Illumina HiSeq 2500. The raw public reads went through TCRdb reprocessing: fastp at Q25, MiXCR clone calling, in-frame beta chains kept. Rows matching on CDR3 protein sequence are summarized as one entry with the most common DNA and genes. Across this sample there are hundreds of thousands of distinct CDR3 sequences, with about 10% seen only once. The ten largest clones represent 11% of the sample. The CDR3 goes from the cysteine to the phenylalanine over 15 residues. The kept DNA is CDR3 alone, 45 bases in frame from the first base. CDR1 LGHNA and CDR2 YSLEER were looked up in the germline V gene.

This entry belongs to a study of response to subunit inactivated influenza vaccine (dated by TCRdb to 2016 to 2019). For the wider study: The study used deep quantitative T cell receptor repertoire profiling to track responses to a trivalent subunit inactivated influenza vaccine.

Findings and caveats that apply to the study as a whole: The authors suggested that each seasonal influenza vaccination may recruit only a limited number of new T cells.

This same sample was also taken into another study, of T cells expressing NK-cell markers. As that second paper reports: TCR beta cDNA libraries were made by 5'RACE template switching that added a universal primer site and unique molecular identifiers. Three sorted T-cell subsets (CD3+CD56+NKG2C+, CD3+CD56+NKG2C- and CD3+CD56-NKG2C+) from roughly 8 donors had their TCR beta-chain repertoires profiled. Among the eight sequenced donors, seven were HCMV-seropositive and one was HCMV-seronegative. In several experiments an anti-gammadeltaTCR antibody was added to restrict sorting to alphabetaTCR-expressing T cells. For five or six donors, the dominant CD3+CD56+NKG2C+ clonotypes were among the top 10 CD8+ clonotypes and accounted for roughly 1.0-7.5% of CD8+ T cells. Those dominant clonotypes were again the most abundant among CD3+CD56-NKG2C+ cells in a few donors, at roughly 25-65%. It remained unclear whether the expanded NKG2C-expressing T cell clones were specific for HCMV antigens. Randomly selected healthy volunteers, three men and five women, were used as the eight sequenced donors. To determine HCMV serostatus, a commercial ELISA kit was used to detect HCMV-specific IgG in serum. Peripheral blood mononuclear cells were isolated from blood by Ficoll density gradient centrifugation. For five or six donors, unsorted PBMC were also used to sequence bulk peripheral blood T-cell repertoires. cDNA synthesis was primed from the TCR beta constant segment and was followed by two successive PCR amplification steps. Libraries were sequenced as 2 x 150 bp reads on Illumina HiSeq 2000/2500, MiSeq or NextSeq. Reads were demultiplexed and grouped by UMI with MIGEC, and clonotypes were assembled and quantified with MiTCR. To exclude erroneous sequences, any TCR cDNA sequence not supported by at least two reads was discarded. The tcR package was used for downstream repertoire analysis, with clonotypes matched between fractions based on CDR3 nucleotide sequence plus V segment. Antigen specificity was annotated against VDJdb with VDJmatch, allowing one amino acid substitution in CDR3.

Rearrangement joined TRBV4-3 to TRBJ1-1; TRBD1 is a weak D gene call, 5 bases matching. The sequence was collected from a man aged 50 to 59 who received an inactivated influenza vaccine. Donor details come from another sample of the same person, matched by shared clones. Sequenced here: PBMCs from blood, sampled on the day of vaccination. The sequence in DNA is TGTGCCAGCAGCCAAGCAGGGACGGGAAACACTGAAGCTTTCTTT. The encoded protein is CASSQAGTGNTEAFF.